This entry concerns a single T cell receptor beta chain. The data are from a study of blood T cell repertoires in COVID-19. Study information: Acute and convalescent COVID-19 samples came from the United States, Italy and Spain. T cells, B-cell-depleted T cells, or PBMCs provided the cDNA or gDNA that served as material.

Per the original methods: The authors estimated nucleated cell counts from reference gene primer amplification. Clones were read by immunoSEQ multiplex PCR, and TCRdb kept only the in-frame ones, dropping some. The V and J calls and the clone size are those of that table, but D and trimming were determined from the DNA. The repertoire holds around 140,000 clones, with around 85% as singletons. The V end lost 0 bases, the J end lost 4 bases, and 7 bases lay between the germline ends. CDR1 and CDR2 (germline): SGDLS, YYNGEE. The CDR3 extends over 13 amino acids. The chain is built from TRBV9 and TRBJ1-1; weak D call: TRBD1 (6 bases). The sample taken for sequencing was peripheral blood. The sequence came from a woman aged 80 or older with acute or convalescent COVID-19. In nucleotides, the CDR3 is TGTGCCAGCAGCGTAGCAGGGGCCACTGAAGCTTTCTTT. Translating gives CASSVAGATEAFF.